This T cell receptor beta chain was retrieved from a study of early T cells in non-severe SARS-CoV-2 infection. Study context: Sequenced material consisted of bulk RNA (from unsorted whole blood), and chains were unpaired. The study, taken as a whole, reports: Matching results from VDJdb favored anti-spike CD8 responses, leaving private and CD4 specificities undetected.

V shed 6 bases, J shed 6 bases, and the junction held 4 bases outside the gene matches. This CDR3 has 13 amino acids. Germline V gives CDR1 ENHRY, CDR2 SYGVKD. This clonotype has a count of ten or more. What it binds is unknown. Unique molecular identifiers (one per individual cDNA molecule) were attached. TCRdb re-derived calls from the 5' RACE reads in MiXCR, one entry per CDR3 protein. The sample includes about 110,000 distinct CDR3 sequences, over 10% seen only once; the top ten take around 3%. The chain links TRBV10-3 to TRBJ1-4; 7 bases align to TRBD1. Sequenced input: whole blood. The clonotype was recovered from an adult who was a healthcare worker with PCR-confirmed SARS-CoV-2 infection or an uninfected control (not recorded which). CDR3 nucleotide sequence: TGTGCCATCAGGATTGACAGGGATGAAAAACTGTTTTTT. Translated, it gives CAIRIDRDEKLFF.